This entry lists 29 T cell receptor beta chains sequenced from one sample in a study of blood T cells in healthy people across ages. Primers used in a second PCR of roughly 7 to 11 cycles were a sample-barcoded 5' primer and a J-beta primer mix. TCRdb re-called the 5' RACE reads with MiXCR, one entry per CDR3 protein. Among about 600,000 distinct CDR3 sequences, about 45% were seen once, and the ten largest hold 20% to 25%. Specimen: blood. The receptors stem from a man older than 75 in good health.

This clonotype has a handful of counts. The CDR3: CASSLQGAETQYF. DNA of the CDR3: TGTGCCAGCAGCTTACAGGGTGCGGAGACCCAGTACTTC. This chain uses TRBV5-4 with TRBJ2-7, with a possible D match to TRBD1 (6 bases). The assigned J gene may be wrong: the sequence end matches TRBJ2-5 better. CDR1 is SGHNT and CDR2 is YYREEE in the germline V gene (reference sequence). The CDR3 loop spans 13 amino acids.

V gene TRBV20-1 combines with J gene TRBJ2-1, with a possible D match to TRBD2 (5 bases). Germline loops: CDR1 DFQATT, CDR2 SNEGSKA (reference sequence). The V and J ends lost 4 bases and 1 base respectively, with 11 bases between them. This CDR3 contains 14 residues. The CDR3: CSATLGRSYNEQFF. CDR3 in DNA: TGCAGTGCTACACTTGGGAGATCCTACAATGAGCAGTTCTTC.

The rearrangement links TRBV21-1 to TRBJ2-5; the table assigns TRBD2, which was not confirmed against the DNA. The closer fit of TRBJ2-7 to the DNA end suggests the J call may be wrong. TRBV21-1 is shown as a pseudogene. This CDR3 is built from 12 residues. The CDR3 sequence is CARPTTTYEQYF. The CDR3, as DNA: TGTGCCAGACCGACTACTACCTACGAGCAGTACTTC.

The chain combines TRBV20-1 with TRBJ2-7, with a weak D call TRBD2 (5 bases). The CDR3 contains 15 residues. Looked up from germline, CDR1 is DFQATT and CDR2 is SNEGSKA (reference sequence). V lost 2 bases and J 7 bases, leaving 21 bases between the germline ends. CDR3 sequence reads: CSARSPGERLNEQYF. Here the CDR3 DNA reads TGCAGTGCTAGATCCCCCGGGGAGAGGTTAAATGAGCAGTACTTC.

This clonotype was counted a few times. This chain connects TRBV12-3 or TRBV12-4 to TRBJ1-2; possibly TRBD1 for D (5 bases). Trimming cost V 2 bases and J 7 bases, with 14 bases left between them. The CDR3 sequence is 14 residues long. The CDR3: CASSLMPGTSGYTF. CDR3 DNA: TGTGCCAGCAGTTTAATGCCAGGGACTTCTGGCTACACCTTC.

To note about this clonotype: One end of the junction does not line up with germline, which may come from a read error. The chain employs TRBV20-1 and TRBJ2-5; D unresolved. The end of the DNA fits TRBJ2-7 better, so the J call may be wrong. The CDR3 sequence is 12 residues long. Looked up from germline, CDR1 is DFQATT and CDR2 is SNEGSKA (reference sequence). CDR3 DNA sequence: TGCAGGGCTAGAGCCCCCAGCGTCGAGCAGTACTTC. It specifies CRARAPSVEQYF.

The CDR3 here is CAISVSGGRDTQYF. CDR3 nucleotide sequence: TGTGCCATCAGTGTTAGCGGGGGTCGCGATACGCAGTATTTT. The rearrangement links TRBV10-3 to TRBJ2-3; 9 bases line up with TRBD2. CDR1 ENHRY and CDR2 SYGVKD come from the germline V gene. V lost 4 bases to trimming and J lost 6 bases; unmatched junction nucleotides: 5. The CDR3 contains 14 residues.

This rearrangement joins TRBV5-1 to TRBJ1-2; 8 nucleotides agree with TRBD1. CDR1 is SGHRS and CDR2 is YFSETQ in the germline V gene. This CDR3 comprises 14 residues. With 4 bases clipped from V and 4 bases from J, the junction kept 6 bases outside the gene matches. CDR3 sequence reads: CASSKQGEAYGYTF. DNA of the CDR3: TGCGCCAGCAGCAAACAGGGGGAGGCCTATGGCTACACCTTC.

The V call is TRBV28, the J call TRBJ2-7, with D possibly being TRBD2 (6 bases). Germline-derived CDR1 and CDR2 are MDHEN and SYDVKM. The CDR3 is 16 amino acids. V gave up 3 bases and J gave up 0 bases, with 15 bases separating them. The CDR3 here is CASSLVGLANSYEQYF. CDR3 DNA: TGTGCCAGCAGTTTGGTGGGGCTAGCGAACTCCTACGAGCAGTACTTC. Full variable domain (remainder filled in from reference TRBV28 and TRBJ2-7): DVKVTQSSRYLVKRTGEKVFLECVQDMDHENMFWYRQDPGLGLRLIYFSYDVKMKEKGDIPEGYSVSREKKERFSLILESASTNQTSMYLCASSLVGLANSYEQYFGPGTRLTVT.

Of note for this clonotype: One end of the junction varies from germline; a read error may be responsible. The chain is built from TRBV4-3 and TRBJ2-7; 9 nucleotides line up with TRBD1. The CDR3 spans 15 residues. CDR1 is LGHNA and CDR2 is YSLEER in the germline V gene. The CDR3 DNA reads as TGCGTCAGCAGCCAGGACAGGGGTTCGAACTACGAGCAGTACTTC. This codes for CVSSQDRGSNYEQYF.

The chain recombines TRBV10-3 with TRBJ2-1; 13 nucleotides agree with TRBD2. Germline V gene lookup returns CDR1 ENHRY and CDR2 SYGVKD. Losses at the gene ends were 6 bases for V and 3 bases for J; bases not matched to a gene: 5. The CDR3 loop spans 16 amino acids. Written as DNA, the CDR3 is TGTGCCATCAGAGGACTAGCGGGGGCGATCTACAATGAGCAGTTCTTC. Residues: CAIRGLAGAIYNEQFF.

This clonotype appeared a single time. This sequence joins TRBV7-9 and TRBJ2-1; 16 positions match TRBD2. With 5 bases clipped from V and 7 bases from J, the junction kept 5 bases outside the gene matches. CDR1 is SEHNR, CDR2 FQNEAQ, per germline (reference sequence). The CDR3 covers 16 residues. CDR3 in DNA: TGTGCCAGCAGCCTTGGGACTAGCGGGAGGGCTAATGAGCAGTTCTTC. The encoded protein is CASSLGTSGRANEQFF.

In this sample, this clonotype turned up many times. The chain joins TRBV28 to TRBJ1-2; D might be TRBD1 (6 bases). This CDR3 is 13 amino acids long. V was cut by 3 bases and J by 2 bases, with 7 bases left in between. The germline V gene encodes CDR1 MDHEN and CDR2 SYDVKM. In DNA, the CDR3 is TGTGCCAGCAGTTTTGGACAGAACTATGGCTACACCTTC. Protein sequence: CASSFGQNYGYTF.

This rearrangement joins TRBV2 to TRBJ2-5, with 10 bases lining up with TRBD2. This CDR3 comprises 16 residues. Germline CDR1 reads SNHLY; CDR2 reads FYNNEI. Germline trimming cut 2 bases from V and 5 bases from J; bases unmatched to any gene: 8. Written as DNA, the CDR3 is TGTGCCAGCAGTGAACCCAGCGGGAGGGGCGACGAGACCCAGTACTTC. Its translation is CASSEPSGRGDETQYF.

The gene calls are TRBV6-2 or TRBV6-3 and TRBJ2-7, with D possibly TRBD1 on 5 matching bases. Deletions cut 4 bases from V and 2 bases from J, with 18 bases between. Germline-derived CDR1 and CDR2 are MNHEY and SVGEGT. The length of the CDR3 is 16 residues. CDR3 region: CASSWTRSRATYEQYF. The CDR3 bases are TGTGCCAGCAGTTGGACCCGGTCCAGGGCCACCTACGAGCAGTACTTC.

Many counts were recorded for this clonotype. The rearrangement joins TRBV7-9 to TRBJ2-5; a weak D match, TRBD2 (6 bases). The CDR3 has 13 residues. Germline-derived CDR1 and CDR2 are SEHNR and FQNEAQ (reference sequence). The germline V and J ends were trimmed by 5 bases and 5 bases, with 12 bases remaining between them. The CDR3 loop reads CASSPGGWETQYF. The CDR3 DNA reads TGTGCCAGCAGCCCCGGGGGTTGGGAGACCCAGTACTTC.

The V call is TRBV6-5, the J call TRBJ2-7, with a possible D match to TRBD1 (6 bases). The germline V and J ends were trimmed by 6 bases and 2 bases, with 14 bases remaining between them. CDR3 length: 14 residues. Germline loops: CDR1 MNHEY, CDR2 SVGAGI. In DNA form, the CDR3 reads TGTGCCAGCAGGAGGGGGAGTCAAACCTACGAGCAGTACTTC. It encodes CASRRGSQTYEQYF.

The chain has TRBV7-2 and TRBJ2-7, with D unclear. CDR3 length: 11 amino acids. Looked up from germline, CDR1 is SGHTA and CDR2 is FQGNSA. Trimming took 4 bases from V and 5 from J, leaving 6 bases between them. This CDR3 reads CASSSLHEQYF. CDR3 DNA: TGTGCCAGCAGCTCCCTTCACGAGCAGTACTTC. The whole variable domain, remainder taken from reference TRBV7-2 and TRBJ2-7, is GAGVSQSPSNKVTEKGKDVELRCDPISGHTALYWYRQSLGQGLEFLIYFQGNSAPDKSGLPSDRFSAERTGGSVSTLTIQRTQQEDSAVYLCASSSLHEQYFGPGTRLTVT.

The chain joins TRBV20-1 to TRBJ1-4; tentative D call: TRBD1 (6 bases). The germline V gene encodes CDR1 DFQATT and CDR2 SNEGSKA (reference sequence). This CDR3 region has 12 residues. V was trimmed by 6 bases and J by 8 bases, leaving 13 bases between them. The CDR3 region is CSARFQGEKLFF. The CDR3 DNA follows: TGCAGTGCCCGCTTCCAGGGGGAAAAACTGTTTTTT.

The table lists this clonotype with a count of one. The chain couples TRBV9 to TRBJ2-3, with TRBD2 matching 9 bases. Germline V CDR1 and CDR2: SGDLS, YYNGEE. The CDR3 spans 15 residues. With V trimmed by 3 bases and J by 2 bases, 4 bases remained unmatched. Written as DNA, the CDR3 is TGTGCCAGCAGCGGACTAGCGGAAAACACAGATACGCAGTATTTT. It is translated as CASSGLAENTDTQYF.

The CDR3 nucleotides are TGTGCCAGCAGCGTAGAGCCCAGGGCGAGCACAGATACGCAGTATTTT. Residues: CASSVEPRASTDTQYF. This chain joins TRBV9 and TRBJ2-3; perhaps TRBD1 as D (5 bases). The V end lost 0 bases, the J end lost 0 bases, and 11 bases lay between the germline ends. The CDR3 totals 16 residues. Germline CDR1 SGDLS, CDR2 YYNGEE.

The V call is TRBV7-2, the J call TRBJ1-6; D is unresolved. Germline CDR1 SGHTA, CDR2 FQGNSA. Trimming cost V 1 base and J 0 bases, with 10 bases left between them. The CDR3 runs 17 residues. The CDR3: CASSLDIQSSYNSPLHF. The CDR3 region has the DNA TGTGCCAGCAGCTTAGACATACAGAGCTCCTATAATTCACCCCTCCACTTT.

The CDR3: CASSRLGMDQPQHF. As DNA, the CDR3 is TGTGCCAGCAGCCGACTCGGGATGGATCAGCCCCAGCATTTT. V and J are TRBV25-1 and TRBJ1-5, with D uncertain. The V end lost 6 bases, the J end lost 5 bases, and 14 bases lay between the germline ends. The CDR3 is 14 amino acids. The germline gives CDR1 MGHDK, CDR2 SYGVNS.

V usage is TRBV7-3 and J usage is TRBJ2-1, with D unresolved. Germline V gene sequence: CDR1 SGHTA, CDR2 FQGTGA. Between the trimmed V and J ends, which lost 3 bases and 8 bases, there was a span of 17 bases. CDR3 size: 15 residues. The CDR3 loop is CASSLNLGFKDEQFF. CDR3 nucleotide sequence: TGTGCCAGCAGCTTGAATCTGGGTTTTAAGGATGAGCAGTTCTTC.

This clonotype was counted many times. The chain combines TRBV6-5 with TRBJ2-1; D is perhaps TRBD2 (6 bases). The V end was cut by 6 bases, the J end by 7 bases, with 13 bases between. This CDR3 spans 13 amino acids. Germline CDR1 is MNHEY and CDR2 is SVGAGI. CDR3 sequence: CASSAPGTNEQFF. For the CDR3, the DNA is TGTGCCAGCAGCGCGCCGGGGACTAATGAGCAGTTCTTC.

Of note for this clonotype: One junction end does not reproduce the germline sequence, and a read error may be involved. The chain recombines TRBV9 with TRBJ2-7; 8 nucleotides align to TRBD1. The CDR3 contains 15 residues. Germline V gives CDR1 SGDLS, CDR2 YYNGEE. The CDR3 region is CASSKYRGSSDEQYF. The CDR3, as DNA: TGTGCCAGCAGCAAGTACAGGGGGAGCTCCGACGAGCAGTACTTC. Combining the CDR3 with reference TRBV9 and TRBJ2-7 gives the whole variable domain DSGVTQTPKHLITATGQRVTLRCSPRSGDLSVYWYQQSLDQGLQFLIQYYNGEERAKGNILERFSAQQFPDLHSELNLSSLELGDSALYFCASSKYRGSSDEQYFGPGTRLTVT.

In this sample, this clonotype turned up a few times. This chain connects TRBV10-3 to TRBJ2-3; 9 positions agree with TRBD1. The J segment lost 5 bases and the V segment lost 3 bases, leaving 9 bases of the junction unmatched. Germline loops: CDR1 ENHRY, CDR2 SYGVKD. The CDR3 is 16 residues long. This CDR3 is CAISETQGATRDTQYF. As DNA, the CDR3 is TGTGCCATCAGTGAAACACAGGGGGCGACTAGAGATACGCAGTATTTT.

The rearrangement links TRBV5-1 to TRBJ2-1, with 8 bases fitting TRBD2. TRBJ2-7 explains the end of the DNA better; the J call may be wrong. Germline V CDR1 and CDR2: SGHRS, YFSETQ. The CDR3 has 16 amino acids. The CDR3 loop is CASSLDLAGTYNEQYF. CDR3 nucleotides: TGCGCCAGCAGCTTGGATCTAGCGGGTACCTACAATGAGCAGTACTTC.

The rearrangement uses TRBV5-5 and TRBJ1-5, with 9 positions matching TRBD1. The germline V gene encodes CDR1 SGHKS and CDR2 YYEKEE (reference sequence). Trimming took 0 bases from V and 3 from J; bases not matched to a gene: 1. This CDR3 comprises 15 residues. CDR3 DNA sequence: TGTGCCAGCAGCTTGGGGACAGGGGACAATCAGCCCCAGCATTTT. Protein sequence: CASSLGTGDNQPQHF.